The 24 T cell receptor beta chains below all came from one sample that was sequenced in a study of blood T cell repertoires in COVID-19. Profiling relied on immunoSEQ multiplex PCR, and the TCRdb table lists in-frame clones only, not all of them. The sample consists of around 300,000 clones, nearly 90% of them appearing once. Sample: peripheral blood. All receptors come from a young man with active or convalescent COVID-19.

The rearrangement uses TRBV6-1 and TRBJ1-5, with a tentative D call TRBD1 (6 bases). CDR1 and CDR2 from the germline V gene are MNHNS and SASEGT. This CDR3 has 15 residues. Trimming pared 2 bases from V and 3 bases from J, leaving 11 bases between. This chain's CDR3 is CASSELQGPNQPQHF. The DNA of the CDR3 is TGTGCCAGCAGTGAACTCCAGGGGCCCAATCAGCCCCAGCATTTT.

The rearrangement joins TRBV6-4 to TRBJ1-2; TRBD1 matches 10 bases. Germline V gene lookup returns CDR1 MRHNA and CDR2 SNTAGT. The CDR3 extends over 16 amino acids. With 2 bases clipped from V and 7 bases from J, the junction kept 10 bases outside the gene matches. The DNA of the CDR3 is TGTGCCAGCAGTGACGTACCGGGACAGGGGTGGAGTGGCTACACCTTC. Encoded protein: CASSDVPGQGWSGYTF.

The chain couples TRBV9 to TRBJ2-7; 8 bases align to TRBD1. V was clipped by 3 bases and J by 5 bases; unmatched bases: 10. This CDR3 contains 15 residues. The V gene's germline CDR1 is SGDLS and CDR2 YYNGEE. The CDR3 region is CASSATVMTGDEQYF. CDR3 bases: TGTGCCAGCAGCGCTACCGTAATGACAGGGGACGAGCAGTACTTC.

This chain links TRBV12-3 or TRBV12-4 with TRBJ2-2, with D possibly TRBD1 on 5 matching bases. The CDR3 spans 13 residues. With 8 bases removed from V and 4 bases from J, the gap between germline ends came to 11 bases. The CDR3 sequence is CASVHRITGELFF. CDR3 nucleotides: TGTGCCAGCGTTCACAGGATCACCGGGGAGCTGTTTTTT.

The rearrangement joins TRBV18 to TRBJ2-7; a weak D match, TRBD1 (6 bases). V was trimmed by 3 bases and J by 2 bases, leaving 11 bases between them. Germline V gene lookup returns CDR1 KGHSH and CDR2 LQKENI. The CDR3 consists of 14 residues. The CDR3 spells CASSPDSAAYEQYF. The CDR3, as DNA: TGTGCCAGCTCACCGGACAGTGCTGCCTACGAGCAGTACTTC. Full variable domain (remainder filled in from reference TRBV18 and TRBJ2-7): NAGVMQNPRHLVRRRGQEARLRCSPMKGHSHVYWYRQLPEEGLKFMVYLQKENIIDESGMPKERFSAEFPKEGPSILRIQQVVRGDSAAYFCASSPDSAAYEQYFGPGTRLTVT.

The chain combines TRBV6-4 with TRBJ1-1; perhaps TRBD1 as D (6 bases). In germline, CDR1 is MRHNA, CDR2 SNTAGT. V lost 4 bases and J lost 1, with 7 bases in between. CDR3 size: 13 residues. The CDR3 DNA is TGTGCCAGCAGTGTAGGGGGGAACACTGAAGCTTTCTTT. It is translated as CASSVGGNTEAFF.

This clone came up a few times. The chain links TRBV11-2 to TRBJ1-6; no clear D. Germline-derived CDR1 and CDR2 are SGHAT and FQNNGV. This CDR3 contains 13 residues. The V end lost 8 bases, the J end lost 3 bases, and 8 bases lay between the germline ends. CDR3 in DNA: TGTGCCAGCTGCCGGGACTATAATTCACCCCTCCACTTT. It is translated as CASCRDYNSPLHF.

The chain joins TRBV11-2 to TRBJ2-7; TRBD1 matches at 9 bases. This CDR3 has 16 residues. Germline CDR1 and CDR2: SGHAT and FQNNGV. After removal of 1 base from V and 3 bases from J, the junction contained 7 bases not matched to a gene. This CDR3 is CASSLGDRAYLYEQYF. In DNA, the CDR3 is TGTGCCAGCAGCTTAGGGGACAGGGCTTACCTCTACGAGCAGTACTTC.

The chain links TRBV18 to TRBJ1-5; 11 bases are a match to TRBD1. The CDR3 sequence is 14 residues long. Germline CDR1 and CDR2: KGHSH and LQKENI. With 5 bases clipped from V and 7 bases from J, the junction kept 4 bases outside the gene matches. The CDR3 reads CASSGQGAGQPQHF. The CDR3 region has the DNA TGTGCCAGCTCAGGACAGGGGGCCGGGCAGCCCCAGCATTTT. Filled out from reference TRBV18 and TRBJ1-5, the complete variable domain reads NAGVMQNPRHLVRRRGQEARLRCSPMKGHSHVYWYRQLPEEGLKFMVYLQKENIIDESGMPKERFSAEFPKEGPSILRIQQVVRGDSAAYFCASSGQGAGQPQHFGDGTRLSIL.

This chain joins TRBV6-5 and TRBJ1-5; tentative D call: TRBD1 (5 bases). The germline V and J ends were trimmed by 6 bases and 1 base, with 7 bases remaining between them. The CDR3 spans 13 residues. Germline V CDR1 and CDR2: MNHEY, SVGAGI. The CDR3 loop is CASRTASNQPQHF. CDR3 nucleotides: TGTGCCAGCAGGACAGCGAGCAATCAGCCCCAGCATTTT.

The chain is built from TRBV4-3 and TRBJ2-3, with 7 bases fitting TRBD1. The CDR3 covers 15 residues. CDR1 is LGHNA and CDR2 is YSLEER in the germline V gene. V dropped 1 base and J dropped 2; count of bases not matched to a gene: 3. CDR3 coding DNA: TGCGCCAGCAGCCAAGTAGGGGGCTTCACAGATACGCAGTATTTT. Its translation is CASSQVGGFTDTQYF.

Of note for this clone: The sample holds other DNA sequences that translate to the same CDR3. For the CDR3, the DNA is TGTGCCAGCAGCTTGGGGACTCACACTGAAGCTTTCTTT. Protein product: CASSLGTHTEAFF. The chain carries TRBV5-6 and TRBJ1-1; D not certain. CDR1 and CDR2 (germline): SGHDT, YYEEEE. The CDR3 has 13 amino acids. The V and J ends lost 0 bases and 3 bases respectively, with 6 bases between them. The complete variable domain, with remaining parts taken from reference TRBV5-6 and TRBJ1-1, reads DAGVTQSPTHLIKTRGQQVTLRCSPKSGHDTVSWYQQALGQGPQFIFQYYEEEERQRGNFPDRFSGHQFPNYSSELNVNALLLGDSALYLCASSLGTHTEAFFGQGTRLTVV.

In its sample, this clone was seen once. The rearrangement joins TRBV7-9 to TRBJ1-1, with D perhaps matching TRBD1 (5 bases). The CDR3 extends over 14 amino acids. Germline-derived CDR1 and CDR2 are SEHNR and FQNEAQ (reference sequence). Trimming stripped 5 bases from V and 4 bases from J, with 14 bases between. The CDR3 coding sequence is TGTGCCAGCAGCCCTCAGGGTCTTGGCACTGAAGCTTTCTTT. It specifies CASSPQGLGTEAFF.

This sequence joins TRBV6-1 and TRBJ1-2; a possible D gene is TRBD1 (5 bases). V was pared by 1 base and J by 4 bases, with 10 bases between. The CDR3 is 14 amino acids. CDR1 and CDR2 from the germline V gene are MNHNS and SASEGT. The CDR3 loop reads CASSEGPGIYGYTF. The CDR3 region has the DNA TGTGCCAGCAGTGAAGGTCCAGGGATCTATGGCTACACCTTC.

The chain carries TRBV5-1 and TRBJ2-3, with TRBD2 matching over 14 bases. The CDR3 consists of 23 residues. Trimming at V came to 3 bases and at J to 1 base, leaving 22 bases not matched to a gene. CDR1 SGHRS and CDR2 YFSETQ come from the germline V gene. The chain's CDR3 is CASSSAGLAGGLKPDLGTDTQYF. CDR3 DNA sequence: TGCGCCAGCAGCTCAGCCGGACTAGCGGGGGGATTAAAGCCCGACCTCGGCACAGATACGCAGTATTTT.

The rearrangement joins TRBV7-8 to TRBJ1-3, with D perhaps TRBD1 (5 bases). Trimming shortened V by 4 bases and J by 7 bases, and 14 bases separated the two germline ends. Germline-derived CDR1 and CDR2 are SGHVS and FQNEAQ. This CDR3 spans 14 amino acids. The CDR3 region has the DNA TGTGCCAGCAGCTCATCAGGGTGGGCGAACACCATATATTTT. This sequence encodes CASSSSGWANTIYF.

This chain links TRBV18 with TRBJ1-4; 11 bases fit TRBD1. The CDR3 contains 20 residues. The germline CDR1 and CDR2 sequences are KGHSH and LQKENI. V dropped 5 bases and J dropped 1; count of bases not matched to a gene: 15. In nucleotides, the CDR3 is TGTGCCAGCTCAACCTGGACAGGGGGCGAAGAGAAAGGAACTAATGAAAAACTGTTTTTT. Translated, it gives CASSTWTGGEEKGTNEKLFF.

The rearrangement links TRBV5-4 to TRBJ2-2; TRBD2 aligns across 10 bases. V shed 3 bases, J shed 7 bases, and the junction held 9 bases outside the gene matches. Germline V gene lookup returns CDR1 SGHNT and CDR2 YYREEE (reference sequence). The CDR3 consists of 16 residues. In DNA, the CDR3 is TGTGCCAGCAGCTCCCAGCGGGGGGGCCGGGGCGGGGAGCTGTTTTTT. Residues: CASSSQRGGRGGELFF.

V is TRBV19 and J is TRBJ2-7; weak D call: TRBD1 (5 bases). Trimming took 6 bases from V and 3 from J, leaving 15 bases between them. CDR3 length equals 14 residues. CDR1 is LNHDA and CDR2 is SQIVND in the germline V gene (reference sequence). The CDR3 region is CASSDSASVYEQYF. CDR3 DNA sequence: TGTGCCAGTAGCGACAGCGCGTCGGTCTACGAGCAGTACTTC.

This sequence joins TRBV7-9 and TRBJ2-7; D gene ambiguous. From germline, CDR1 is SEHNR and CDR2 FQNEAQ (reference sequence). The CDR3 loop spans 15 amino acids. The V end was cut by 4 bases, the J end by 2 bases, with 15 bases between. The chain's CDR3 is CASSSTPTFTYEQYF. CDR3 bases: TGTGCCAGCAGCTCCACACCGACTTTTACCTACGAGCAGTACTTC.

CDR3 sequence: CSVWQGAHGYTF. Here the CDR3 DNA reads TGCAGCGTTTGGCAGGGGGCGCATGGCTACACCTTC. The chain joins TRBV29-1 to TRBJ1-2; TRBD1 matches 8 bases. Per the germline V gene, CDR1 is SQVTM and CDR2 is ANQGSEA. V was clipped by 5 bases and J by 6 bases; unmatched bases: 5. This CDR3 has 12 residues.

The J gene is TRBJ1-3, the V gene TRBV7-2, with a possible D match to TRBD1 (6 bases). The germline CDR1 and CDR2 sequences are SGHTA and FQGNSA. The CDR3 is 17 amino acids. The V end lost 3 bases, the J end lost 4 bases, and 19 bases lay between the germline ends. The CDR3 bases are TGTGCCAGCAGCTTGGTTGGGGGGGCCATGAGGGGAAACACCATATATTTT. As protein: CASSLVGGAMRGNTIYF.

The chain carries TRBV3-1 (or the pseudogene TRBV3-2) and TRBJ2-3, with D unresolved. The CDR3 has 13 residues. V gave up 0 bases and J gave up 4 bases, with 5 bases separating them. Germline assignment: CDR1 LGHDT and CDR2 YNNKEL (reference sequence). The CDR3 nucleotides read TGTGCCAGCAGCCAAGACGAGCCAGATACGCAGTATTTT. Translation gives CASSQDEPDTQYF.

The chain has TRBV27 and TRBJ1-1; 7 bases fit TRBD1. The trim removed 6 bases at V and 0 bases at J, leaving 7 bases unmatched. Per the germline V gene, CDR1 is MNHEY and CDR2 is SMNVEV (reference sequence). CDR3 size: 15 residues. The CDR3 loop is CASRVSTGMNTEAFF. Here the CDR3 DNA reads TGTGCCAGCAGGGTCTCGACAGGGATGAACACTGAAGCTTTCTTT.